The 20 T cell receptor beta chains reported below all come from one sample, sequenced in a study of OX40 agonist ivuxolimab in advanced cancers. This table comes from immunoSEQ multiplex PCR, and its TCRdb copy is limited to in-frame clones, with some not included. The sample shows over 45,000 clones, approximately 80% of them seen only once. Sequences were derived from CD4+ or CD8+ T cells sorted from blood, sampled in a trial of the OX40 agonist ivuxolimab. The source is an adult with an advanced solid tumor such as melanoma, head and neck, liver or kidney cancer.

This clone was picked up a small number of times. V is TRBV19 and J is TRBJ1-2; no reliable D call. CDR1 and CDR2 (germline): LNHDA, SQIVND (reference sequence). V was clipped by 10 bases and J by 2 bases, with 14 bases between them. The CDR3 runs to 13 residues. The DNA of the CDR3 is TGTGCCACGAGGTCCAGTGCAAACTATGGCTACACCTTC. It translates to CATRSSANYGYTF.

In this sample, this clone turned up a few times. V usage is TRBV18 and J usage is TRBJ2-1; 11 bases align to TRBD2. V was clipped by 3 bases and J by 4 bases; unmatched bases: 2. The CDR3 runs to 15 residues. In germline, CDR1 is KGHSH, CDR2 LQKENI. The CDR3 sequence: CASSPGTSGYNEQFF. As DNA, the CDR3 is TGTGCCAGCTCACCGGGGACTAGCGGTTACAATGAGCAGTTCTTC. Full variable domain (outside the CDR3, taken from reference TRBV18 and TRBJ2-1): NAGVMQNPRHLVRRRGQEARLRCSPMKGHSHVYWYRQLPEEGLKFMVYLQKENIIDESGMPKERFSAEFPKEGPSILRIQQVVRGDSAAYFCASSPGTSGYNEQFFGPGTRLTVL.

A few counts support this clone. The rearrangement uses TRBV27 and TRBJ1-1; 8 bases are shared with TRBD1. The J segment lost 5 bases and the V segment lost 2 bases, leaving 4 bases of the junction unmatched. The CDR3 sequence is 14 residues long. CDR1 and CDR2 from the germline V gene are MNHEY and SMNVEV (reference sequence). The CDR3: CASSLSDRGTEAFF. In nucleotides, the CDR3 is TGTGCCAGCAGTTTAAGCGACAGGGGAACTGAAGCTTTCTTT.

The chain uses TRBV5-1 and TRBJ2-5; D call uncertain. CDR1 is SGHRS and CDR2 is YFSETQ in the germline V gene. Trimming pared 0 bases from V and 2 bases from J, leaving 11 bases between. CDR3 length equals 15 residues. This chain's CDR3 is CASSLVGNRQETQYF. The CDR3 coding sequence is TGCGCCAGCAGCTTGGTTGGAAATCGTCAAGAGACCCAGTACTTC.

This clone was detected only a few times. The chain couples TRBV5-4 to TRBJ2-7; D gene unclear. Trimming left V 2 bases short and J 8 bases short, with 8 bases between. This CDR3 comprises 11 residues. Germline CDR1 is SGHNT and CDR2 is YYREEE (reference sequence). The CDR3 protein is CASSLERQQYF. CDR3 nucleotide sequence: TGTGCCAGCAGCTTAGAAAGGCAGCAGTACTTC.

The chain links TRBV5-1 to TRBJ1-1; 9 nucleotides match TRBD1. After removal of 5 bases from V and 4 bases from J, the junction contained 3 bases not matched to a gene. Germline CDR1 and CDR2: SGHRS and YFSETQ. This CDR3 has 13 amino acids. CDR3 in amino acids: CASRETGGTEAFF. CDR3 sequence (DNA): TGCGCCAGCAGGGAGACAGGGGGCACTGAAGCTTTCTTT.

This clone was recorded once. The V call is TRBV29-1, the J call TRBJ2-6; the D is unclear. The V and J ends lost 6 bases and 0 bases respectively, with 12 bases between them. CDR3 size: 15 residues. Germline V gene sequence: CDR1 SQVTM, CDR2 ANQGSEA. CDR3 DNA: TGCAGCGTATCTGGCGGAAACTCTGGGGCCAACGTCCTGACTTTC. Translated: CSVSGGNSGANVLTF.

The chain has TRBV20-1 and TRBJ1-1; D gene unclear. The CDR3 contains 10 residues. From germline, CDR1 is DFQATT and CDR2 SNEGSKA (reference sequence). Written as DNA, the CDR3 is TGCAGCCGAGTGCTCGTCACAGCTTTCTTT. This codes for CSRVLVTAFF.

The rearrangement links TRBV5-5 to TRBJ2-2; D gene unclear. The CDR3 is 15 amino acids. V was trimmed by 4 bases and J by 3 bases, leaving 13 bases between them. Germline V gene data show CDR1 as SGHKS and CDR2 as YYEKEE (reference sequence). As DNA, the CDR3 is TGTGCCAGCAGCCACCATATTGGGGACACCGGGGAGCTGTTTTTT. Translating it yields CASSHHIGDTGELFF.

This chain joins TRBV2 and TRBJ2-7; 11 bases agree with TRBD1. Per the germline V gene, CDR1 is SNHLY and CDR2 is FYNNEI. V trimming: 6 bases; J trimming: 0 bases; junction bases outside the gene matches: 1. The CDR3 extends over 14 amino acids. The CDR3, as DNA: TGTGCCAGCAGCGGACAGGGGGCCTCCTACGAGCAGTACTTC. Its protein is CASSGQGASYEQYF.

CDR3 residues: CASSPPPGGNTEAFF. In nucleotides, the CDR3 is TGTGCCAGCAGTCCACCCCCTGGGGGGAACACTGAAGCTTTCTTT. The V gene is TRBV5-4, the J gene TRBJ1-1, with D possibly being TRBD1 (5 bases). CDR3 length: 15 residues. Germline V gene data show CDR1 as SGHNT and CDR2 as YYREEE (reference sequence). With 5 bases removed from V and 1 base from J, the gap between germline ends came to 15 bases.

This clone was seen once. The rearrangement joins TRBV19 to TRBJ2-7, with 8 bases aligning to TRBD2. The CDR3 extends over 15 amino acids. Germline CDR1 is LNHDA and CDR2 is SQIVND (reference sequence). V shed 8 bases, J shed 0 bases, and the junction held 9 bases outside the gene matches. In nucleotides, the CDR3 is TGTGCCAGTCGAGCGGGAGAATACAGCTCCTACGAGCAGTACTTC. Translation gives CASRAGEYSSYEQYF.

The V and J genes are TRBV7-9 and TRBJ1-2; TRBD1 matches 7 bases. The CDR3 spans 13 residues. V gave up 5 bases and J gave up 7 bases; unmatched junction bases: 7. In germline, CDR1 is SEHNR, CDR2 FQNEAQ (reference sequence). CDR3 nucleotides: TGTGCCAGCAGCCGAGACAGGGAGGGTGGCTACACCTTC. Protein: CASSRDREGGYTF.

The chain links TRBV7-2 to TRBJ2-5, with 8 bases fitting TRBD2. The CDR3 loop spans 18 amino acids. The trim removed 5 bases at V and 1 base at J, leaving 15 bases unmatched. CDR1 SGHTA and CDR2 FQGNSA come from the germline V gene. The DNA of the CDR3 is TGTGCCAGCAGCACCGGGGAGAGCTTTAGCGGGGTCCAAGAGACCCAGTACTTC. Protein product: CASSTGESFSGVQETQYF.

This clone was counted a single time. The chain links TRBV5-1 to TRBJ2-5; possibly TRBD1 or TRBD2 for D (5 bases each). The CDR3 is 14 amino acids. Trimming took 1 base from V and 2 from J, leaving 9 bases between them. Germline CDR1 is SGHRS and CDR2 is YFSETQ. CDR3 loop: CASSLSGPQETQYF. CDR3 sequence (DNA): TGCGCCAGCAGCTTGTCGGGACCGCAAGAGACCCAGTACTTC.

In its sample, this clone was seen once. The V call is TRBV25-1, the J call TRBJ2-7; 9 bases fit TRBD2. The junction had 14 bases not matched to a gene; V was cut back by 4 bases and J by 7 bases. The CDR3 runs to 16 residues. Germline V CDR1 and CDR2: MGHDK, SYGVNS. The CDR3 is CASSGRGLAFTEEQYF. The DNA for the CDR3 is TGTGCCAGCAGTGGTCGGGGACTAGCCTTCACGGAGGAGCAGTACTTC.

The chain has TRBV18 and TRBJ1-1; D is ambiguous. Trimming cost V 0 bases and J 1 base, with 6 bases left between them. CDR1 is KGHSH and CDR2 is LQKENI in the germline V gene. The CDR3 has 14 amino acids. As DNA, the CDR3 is TGTGCCAGCTCACCACCTTCCAGGAACACTGAAGCTTTCTTT. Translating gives CASSPPSRNTEAFF.

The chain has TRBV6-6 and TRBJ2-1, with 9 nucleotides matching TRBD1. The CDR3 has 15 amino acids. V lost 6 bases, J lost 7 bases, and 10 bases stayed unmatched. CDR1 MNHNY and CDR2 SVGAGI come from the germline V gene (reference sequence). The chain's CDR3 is CASSPLGTGKNEQFF. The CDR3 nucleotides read TGTGCCAGCAGCCCACTTGGGACAGGGAAGAATGAGCAGTTCTTC.

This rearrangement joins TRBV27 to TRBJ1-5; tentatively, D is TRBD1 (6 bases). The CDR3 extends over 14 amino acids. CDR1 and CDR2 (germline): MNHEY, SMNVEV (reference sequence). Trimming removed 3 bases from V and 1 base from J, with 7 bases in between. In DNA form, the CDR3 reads TGTGCCAGCAGTTTCCAGGGGAGCAATCAGCCCCAGCATTTT. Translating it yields CASSFQGSNQPQHF.

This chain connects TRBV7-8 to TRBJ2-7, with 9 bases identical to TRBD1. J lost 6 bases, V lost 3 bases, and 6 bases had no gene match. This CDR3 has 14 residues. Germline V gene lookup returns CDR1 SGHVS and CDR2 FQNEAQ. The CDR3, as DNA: TGTGCCAGCAGCTTTCTCGTACAGGGGGCCGAGCAGTACTTC. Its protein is CASSFLVQGAEQYF. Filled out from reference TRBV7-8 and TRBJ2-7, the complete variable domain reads GAGVSQSPRYKVAKRGQDVALRCDPISGHVSLFWYQQALGQGPEFLTYFQNEAQLDKSGLPSDRFFAERPEGSVSTLKIQRTQQEDSAVYLCASSFLVQGAEQYFGPGTRLTVT.